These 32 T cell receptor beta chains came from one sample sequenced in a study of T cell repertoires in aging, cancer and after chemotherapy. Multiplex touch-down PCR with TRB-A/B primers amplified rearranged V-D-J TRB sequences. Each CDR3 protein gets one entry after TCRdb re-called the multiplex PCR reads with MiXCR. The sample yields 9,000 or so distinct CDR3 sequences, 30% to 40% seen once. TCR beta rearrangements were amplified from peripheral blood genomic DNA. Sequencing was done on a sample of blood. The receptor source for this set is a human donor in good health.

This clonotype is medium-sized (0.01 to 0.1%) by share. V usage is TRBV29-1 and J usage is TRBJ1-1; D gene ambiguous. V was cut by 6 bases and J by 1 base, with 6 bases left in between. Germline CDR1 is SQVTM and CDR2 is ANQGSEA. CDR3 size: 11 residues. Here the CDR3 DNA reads TGCAGCGTCGAGAAGAACACTGAAGCTTTCTTT. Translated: CSVEKNTEAFF.

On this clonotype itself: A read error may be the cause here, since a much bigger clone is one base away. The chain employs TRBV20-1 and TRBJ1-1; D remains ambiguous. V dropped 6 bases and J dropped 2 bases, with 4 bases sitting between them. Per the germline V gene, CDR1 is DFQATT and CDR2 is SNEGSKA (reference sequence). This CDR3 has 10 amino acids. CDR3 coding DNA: TGCAGTGCCTACAACACTGAAGCTTTCTTT. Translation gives CSAYNTEAFF.

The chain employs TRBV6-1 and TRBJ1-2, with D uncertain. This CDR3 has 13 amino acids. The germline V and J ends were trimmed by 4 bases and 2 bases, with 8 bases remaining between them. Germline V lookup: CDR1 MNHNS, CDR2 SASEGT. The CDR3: CASSAWNNYGYTF. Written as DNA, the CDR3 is TGTGCCAGCAGTGCCTGGAACAACTATGGCTACACCTTC.

CDR3 sequence reads: CSAILSQGKPYNEQFF. CDR3 sequence (DNA): TGCAGTGCTATACTGTCCCAGGGCAAACCCTACAATGAGCAGTTCTTC. The chain recombines TRBV20-1 with TRBJ2-1, with D possibly being TRBD1 (5 bases). Germline V gives CDR1 DFQATT, CDR2 SNEGSKA (reference sequence). V was clipped by 4 bases and J by 2 bases, with 18 bases between them. CDR3 length: 16 residues.

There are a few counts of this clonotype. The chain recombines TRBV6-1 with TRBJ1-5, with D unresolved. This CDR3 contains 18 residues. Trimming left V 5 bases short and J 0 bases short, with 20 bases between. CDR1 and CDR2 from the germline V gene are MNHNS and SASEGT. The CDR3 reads CASSTREPNPYSNQPQHF. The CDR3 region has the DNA TGTGCCAGCAGTACTCGGGAGCCCAATCCGTATAGCAATCAGCCCCAGCATTTT.

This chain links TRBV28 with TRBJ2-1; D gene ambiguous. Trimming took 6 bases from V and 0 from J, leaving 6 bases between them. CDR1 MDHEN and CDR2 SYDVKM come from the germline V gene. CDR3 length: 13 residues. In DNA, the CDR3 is TGTGCCAGCAGGGGTCACTCCTACAATGAGCAGTTCTTC. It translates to CASRGHSYNEQFF.

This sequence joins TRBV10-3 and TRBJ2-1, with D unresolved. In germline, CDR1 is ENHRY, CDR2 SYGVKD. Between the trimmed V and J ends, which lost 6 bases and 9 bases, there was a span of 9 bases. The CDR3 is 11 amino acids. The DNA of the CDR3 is TGTGCCATCAGGACCGAGGCTGAGCAGTTCTTC. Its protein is CAIRTEAEQFF.

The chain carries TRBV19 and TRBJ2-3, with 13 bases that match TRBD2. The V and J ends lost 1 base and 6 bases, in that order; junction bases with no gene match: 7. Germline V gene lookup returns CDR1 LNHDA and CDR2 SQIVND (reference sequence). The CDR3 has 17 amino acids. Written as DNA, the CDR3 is TGTGCCAGTAGTATAGGATGGACTAGCGGGAGTTGTGATACGCAGTATTTT. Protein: CASSIGWTSGSCDTQYF.

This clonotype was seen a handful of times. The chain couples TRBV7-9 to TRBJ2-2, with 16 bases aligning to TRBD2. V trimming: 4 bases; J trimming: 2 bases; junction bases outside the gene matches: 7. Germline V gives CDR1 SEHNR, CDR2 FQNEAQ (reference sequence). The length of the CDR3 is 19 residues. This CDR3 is CASSYGTSGRAANTGELFF. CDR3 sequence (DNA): TGTGCCAGCAGCTACGGGACTAGCGGGAGGGCCGCTAACACCGGGGAGCTGTTTTTT.

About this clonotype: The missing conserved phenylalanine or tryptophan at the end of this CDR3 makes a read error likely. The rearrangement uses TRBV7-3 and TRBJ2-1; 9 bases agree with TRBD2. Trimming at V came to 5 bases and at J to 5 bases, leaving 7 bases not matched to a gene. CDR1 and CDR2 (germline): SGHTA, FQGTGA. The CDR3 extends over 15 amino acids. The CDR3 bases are TGTGCCAGCAGCGTCAGCGGGAGGTACCACAATGAGCAGTTCTTA. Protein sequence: CASSVSGRYHNEQFL.

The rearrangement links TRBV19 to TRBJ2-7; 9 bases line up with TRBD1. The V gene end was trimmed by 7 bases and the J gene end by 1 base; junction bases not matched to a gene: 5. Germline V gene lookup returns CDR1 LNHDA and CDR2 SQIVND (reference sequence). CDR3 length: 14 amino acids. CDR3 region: CASTPGQGSYEQYF. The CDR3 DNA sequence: TGTGCCAGTACTCCGGGACAGGGATCCTACGAGCAGTACTTC.

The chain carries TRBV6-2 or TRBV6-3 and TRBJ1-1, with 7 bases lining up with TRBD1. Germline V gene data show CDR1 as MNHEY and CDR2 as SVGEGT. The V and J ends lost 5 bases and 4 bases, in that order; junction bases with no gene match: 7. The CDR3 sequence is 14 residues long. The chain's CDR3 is CASSLTGEVTEAFF. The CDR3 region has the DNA TGTGCCAGCAGTCTTACAGGGGAAGTCACTGAAGCTTTCTTT.

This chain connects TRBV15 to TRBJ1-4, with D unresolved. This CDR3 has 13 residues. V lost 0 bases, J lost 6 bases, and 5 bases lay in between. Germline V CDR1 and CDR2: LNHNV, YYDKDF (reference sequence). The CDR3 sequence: CATSRDSDEKLFF. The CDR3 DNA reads TGTGCCACCAGCAGAGACAGCGATGAAAAACTGTTTTTT.

In DNA form, the CDR3 reads TGTGCCAGCAGCCTACCGACAGGGGGCATGACAGATACGCAGTATTTT. It specifies CASSLPTGGMTDTQYF. The rearrangement uses TRBV13 and TRBJ2-3; 10 bases agree with TRBD1. CDR3 length equals 16 residues. J was trimmed by 3 bases and V by 5 bases; bases with no gene match: 8. Germline V gene lookup returns CDR1 PRHDT and CDR2 FYEKMQ (reference sequence).

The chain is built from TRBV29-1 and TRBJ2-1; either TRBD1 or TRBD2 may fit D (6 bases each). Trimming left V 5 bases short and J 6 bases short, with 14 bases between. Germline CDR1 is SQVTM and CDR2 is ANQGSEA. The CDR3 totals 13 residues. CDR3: CSVSRDTLNEQFF. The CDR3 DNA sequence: TGCAGCGTTTCGCGGGACACGCTCAATGAGCAGTTCTTC.

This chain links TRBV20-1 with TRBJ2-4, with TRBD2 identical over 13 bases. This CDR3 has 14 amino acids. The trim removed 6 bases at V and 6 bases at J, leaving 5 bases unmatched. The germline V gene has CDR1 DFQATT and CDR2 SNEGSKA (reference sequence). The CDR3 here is CSARLAGGLNIQYF. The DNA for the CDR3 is TGCAGTGCCAGACTAGCGGGGGGACTAAACATTCAGTACTTC.

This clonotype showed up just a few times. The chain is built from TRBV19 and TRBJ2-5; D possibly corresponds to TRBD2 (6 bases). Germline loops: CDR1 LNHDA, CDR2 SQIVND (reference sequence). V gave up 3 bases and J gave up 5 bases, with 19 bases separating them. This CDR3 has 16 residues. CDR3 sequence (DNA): TGTGCCAGTAGTATTATAATGGGCTCGGGGAGGGAGACCCAGTACTTC. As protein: CASSIIMGSGRETQYF. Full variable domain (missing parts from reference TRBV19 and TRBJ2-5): DGGITQSPKYLFRKEGQNVTLSCEQNLNHDAMYWYRQDPGQGLRLIYYSQIVNDFQKGDIAEGYSVSREKKESFPLTVTSAQKNPTAFYLCASSIIMGSGRETQYFGPGTRLLVL.

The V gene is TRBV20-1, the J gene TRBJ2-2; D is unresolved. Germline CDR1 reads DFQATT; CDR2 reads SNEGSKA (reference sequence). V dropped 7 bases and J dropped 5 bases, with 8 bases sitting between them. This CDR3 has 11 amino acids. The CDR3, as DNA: TGCAGTGTCCCATATACCGGGGAGCTGTTTTTT. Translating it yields CSVPYTGELFF.

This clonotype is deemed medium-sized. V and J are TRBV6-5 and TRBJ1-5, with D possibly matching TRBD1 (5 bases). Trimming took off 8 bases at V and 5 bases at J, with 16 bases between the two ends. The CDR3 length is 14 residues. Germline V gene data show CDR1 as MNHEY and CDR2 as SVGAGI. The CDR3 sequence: CASGRWGPDQPQHF. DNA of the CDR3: TGTGCCAGCGGTCGGTGGGGACCCGATCAGCCCCAGCATTTT.

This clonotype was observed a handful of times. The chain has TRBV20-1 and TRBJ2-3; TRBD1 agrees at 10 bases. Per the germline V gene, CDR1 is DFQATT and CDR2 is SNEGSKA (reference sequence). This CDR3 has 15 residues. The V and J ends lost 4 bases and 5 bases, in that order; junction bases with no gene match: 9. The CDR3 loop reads CSAKGQGLAGDTQYF. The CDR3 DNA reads TGCAGTGCTAAGGGACAGGGGTTAGCGGGAGATACGCAGTATTTT.

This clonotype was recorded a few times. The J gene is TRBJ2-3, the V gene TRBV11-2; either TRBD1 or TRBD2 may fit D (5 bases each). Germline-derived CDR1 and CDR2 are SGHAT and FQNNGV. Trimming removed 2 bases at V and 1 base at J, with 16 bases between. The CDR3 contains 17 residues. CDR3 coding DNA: TGTGCCAGCAGCTTACGAGCGGCCCGAGGGGGCACAGATACGCAGTATTTT. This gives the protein CASSLRAARGGTDTQYF.

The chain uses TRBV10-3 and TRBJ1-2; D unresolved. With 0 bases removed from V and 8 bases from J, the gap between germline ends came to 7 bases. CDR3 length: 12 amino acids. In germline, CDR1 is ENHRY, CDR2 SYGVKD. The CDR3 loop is CAISESLEGYTF. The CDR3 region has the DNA TGTGCCATCAGTGAGTCATTGGAGGGCTACACCTTC.

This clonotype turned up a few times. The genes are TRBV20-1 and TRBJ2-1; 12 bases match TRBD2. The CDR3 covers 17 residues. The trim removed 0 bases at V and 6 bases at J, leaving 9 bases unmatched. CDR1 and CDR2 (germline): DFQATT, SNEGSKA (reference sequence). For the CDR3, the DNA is TGCAGTGCTAGAGATTTGACTAGCGGGAGAATTAGCAATGAGCAGTTCTTC. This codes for CSARDLTSGRISNEQFF.

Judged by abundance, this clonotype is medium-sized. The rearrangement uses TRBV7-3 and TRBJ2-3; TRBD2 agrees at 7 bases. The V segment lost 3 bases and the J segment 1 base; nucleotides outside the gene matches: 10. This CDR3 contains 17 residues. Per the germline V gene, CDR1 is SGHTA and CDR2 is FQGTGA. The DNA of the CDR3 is TGTGCCAGCAGCTTCCTCCCATCTAGCGGCCGCACAGATACGCAGTATTTT. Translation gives CASSFLPSSGRTDTQYF.

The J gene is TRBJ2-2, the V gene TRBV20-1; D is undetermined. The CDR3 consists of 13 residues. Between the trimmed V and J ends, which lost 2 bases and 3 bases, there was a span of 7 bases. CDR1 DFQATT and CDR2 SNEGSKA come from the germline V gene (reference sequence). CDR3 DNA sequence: TGCAGTGCTAGACATCCCTACACCGGGGAGCTGTTTTTT. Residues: CSARHPYTGELFF.

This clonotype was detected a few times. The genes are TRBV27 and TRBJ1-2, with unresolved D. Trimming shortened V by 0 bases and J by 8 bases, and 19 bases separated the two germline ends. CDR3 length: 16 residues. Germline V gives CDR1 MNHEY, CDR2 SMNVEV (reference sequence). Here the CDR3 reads CASSLSPPTWESGYTF. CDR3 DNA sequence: TGTGCCAGCAGTTTATCCCCCCCCACCTGGGAGAGCGGCTACACCTTC.

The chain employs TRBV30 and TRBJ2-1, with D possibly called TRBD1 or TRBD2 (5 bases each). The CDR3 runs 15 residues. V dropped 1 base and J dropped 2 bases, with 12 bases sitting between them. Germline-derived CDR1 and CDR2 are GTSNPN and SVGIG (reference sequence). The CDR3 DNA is TGTGCCTGGAGTGCGTGGGGGAGAACCTACAATGAGCAGTTCTTC. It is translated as CAWSAWGRTYNEQFF.

The CDR3 DNA reads TGTGCCTGGGACAGACTATACAATGAGCAGTTCTTC. It yields the protein CAWDRLYNEQFF. The V and J genes are TRBV30 and TRBJ2-1; either TRBD1 or TRBD2 may supply D (5 bases each). This CDR3 has 12 residues. Per germline, CDR1 GTSNPN and CDR2 SVGIG (reference sequence). V dropped 5 bases and J dropped 4 bases, with 9 bases sitting between them.

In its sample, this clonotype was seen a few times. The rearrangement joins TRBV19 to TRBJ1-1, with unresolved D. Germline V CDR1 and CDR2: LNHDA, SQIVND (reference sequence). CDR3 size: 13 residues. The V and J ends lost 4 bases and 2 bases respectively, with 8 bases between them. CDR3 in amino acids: CASSRGGNTEAFF. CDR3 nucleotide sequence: TGTGCCAGTAGTAGGGGAGGAAACACTGAAGCTTTCTTT. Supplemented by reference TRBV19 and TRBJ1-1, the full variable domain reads DGGITQSPKYLFRKEGQNVTLSCEQNLNHDAMYWYRQDPGQGLRLIYYSQIVNDFQKGDIAEGYSVSREKKESFPLTVTSAQKNPTAFYLCASSRGGNTEAFFGQGTRLTVV.

In DNA form, the CDR3 reads TGTGCCAGCAGTGTTATTAACTATGGCTACACCTTC. This gives the protein CASSVINYGYTF. V usage is TRBV12-3 or TRBV12-4 and J usage is TRBJ1-2; D call uncertain. V shed 5 bases and J shed 1 base, with 5 bases lying between them. There are 12 residues in the CDR3.

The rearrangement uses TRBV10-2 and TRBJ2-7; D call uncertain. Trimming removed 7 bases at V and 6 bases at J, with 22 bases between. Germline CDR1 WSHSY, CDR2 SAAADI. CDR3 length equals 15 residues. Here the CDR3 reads CASTVNRSPPSEQYF. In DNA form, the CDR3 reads TGCGCCAGCACCGTTAACAGATCCCCCCCGTCCGAGCAGTACTTC.

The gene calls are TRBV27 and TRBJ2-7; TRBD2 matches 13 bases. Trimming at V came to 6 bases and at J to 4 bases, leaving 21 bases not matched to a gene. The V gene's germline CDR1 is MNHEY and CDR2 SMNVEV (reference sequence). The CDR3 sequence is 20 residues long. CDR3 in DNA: TGTGCCAGCAGCTCGGACCTGGGACTAGCGGGACCATCATTTCTATACGAGCAGTACTTC. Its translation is CASSSDLGLAGPSFLYEQYF.